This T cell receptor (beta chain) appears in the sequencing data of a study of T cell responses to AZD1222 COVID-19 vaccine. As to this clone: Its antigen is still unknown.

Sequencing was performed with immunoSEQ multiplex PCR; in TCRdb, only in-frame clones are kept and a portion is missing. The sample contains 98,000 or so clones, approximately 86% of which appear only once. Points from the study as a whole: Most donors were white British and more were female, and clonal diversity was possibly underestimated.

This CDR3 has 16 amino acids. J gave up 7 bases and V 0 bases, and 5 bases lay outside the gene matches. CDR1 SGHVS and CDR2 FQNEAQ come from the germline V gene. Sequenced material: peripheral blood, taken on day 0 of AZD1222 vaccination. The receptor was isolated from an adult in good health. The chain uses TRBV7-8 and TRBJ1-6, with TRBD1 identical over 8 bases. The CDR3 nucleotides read TGTGCCAGCAGCTTAGCGGCCGGGACAGGAAATTCACCCCTCCACTTT. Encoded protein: CASSLAAGTGNSPLHF.